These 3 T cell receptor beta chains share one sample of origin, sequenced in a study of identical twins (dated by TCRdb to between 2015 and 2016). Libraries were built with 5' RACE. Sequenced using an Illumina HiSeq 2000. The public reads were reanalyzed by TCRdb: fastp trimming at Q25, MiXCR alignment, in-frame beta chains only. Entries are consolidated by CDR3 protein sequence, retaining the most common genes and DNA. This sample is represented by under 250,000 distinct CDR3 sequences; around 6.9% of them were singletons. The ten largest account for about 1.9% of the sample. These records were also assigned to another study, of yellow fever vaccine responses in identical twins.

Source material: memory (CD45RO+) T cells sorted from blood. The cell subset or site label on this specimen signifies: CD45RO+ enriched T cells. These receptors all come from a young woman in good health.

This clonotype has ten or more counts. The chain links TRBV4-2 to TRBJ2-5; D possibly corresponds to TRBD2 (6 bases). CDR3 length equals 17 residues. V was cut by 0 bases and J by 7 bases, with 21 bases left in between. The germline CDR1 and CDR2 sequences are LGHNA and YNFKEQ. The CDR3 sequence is CASSQDLRGPAEGTQYF. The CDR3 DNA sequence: TGTGCCAGCAGCCAAGATCTTCGAGGCCCAGCGGAGGGGACCCAGTACTTC.

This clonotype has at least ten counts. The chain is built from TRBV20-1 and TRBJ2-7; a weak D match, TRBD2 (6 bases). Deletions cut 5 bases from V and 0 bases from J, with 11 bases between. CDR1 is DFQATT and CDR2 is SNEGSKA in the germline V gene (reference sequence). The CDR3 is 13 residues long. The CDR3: CSAPSDYSYEQYF. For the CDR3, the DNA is TGCAGTGCTCCTTCGGACTACTCCTACGAGCAGTACTTC.

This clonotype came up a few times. As DNA, the CDR3 is TGTGCCAGCAGCCCTGGTGAAAAGTACCAAGAGACCCAGTACTTC. Amino acid sequence: CASSPGEKYQETQYF. V usage is TRBV7-2 and J usage is TRBJ2-5; D not certain. Trimming took off 5 bases at V and 0 bases at J, with 13 bases between the two ends. The CDR3 sequence is 15 residues long. Germline lookup yields CDR1 SGHTA and CDR2 FQGNSA.